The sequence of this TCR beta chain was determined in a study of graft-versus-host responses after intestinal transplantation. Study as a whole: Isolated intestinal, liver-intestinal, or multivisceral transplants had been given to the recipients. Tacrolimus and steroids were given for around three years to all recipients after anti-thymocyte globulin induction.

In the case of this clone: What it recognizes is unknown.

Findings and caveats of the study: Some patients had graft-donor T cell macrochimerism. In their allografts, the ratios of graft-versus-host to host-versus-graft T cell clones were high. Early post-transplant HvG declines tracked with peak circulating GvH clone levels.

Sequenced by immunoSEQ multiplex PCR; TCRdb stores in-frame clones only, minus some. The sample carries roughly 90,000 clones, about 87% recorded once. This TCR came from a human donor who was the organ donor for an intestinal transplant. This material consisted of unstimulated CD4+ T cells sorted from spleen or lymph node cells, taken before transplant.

CDR3 region: CASSLAGLLAGQYF. In DNA form, the CDR3 reads TGTGCCAGCAGCTTGGCGGGACTACTGGCTGGGCAGTATTTT. This sequence joins TRBV5-6 and TRBJ2-3; 7 bases line up with TRBD2. The CDR3 totals 14 residues. With V trimmed by 0 bases and J by 11 bases, 9 bases remained unmatched. Germline V gives CDR1 SGHDT, CDR2 YYEEEE.